The 4 T cell receptor beta chains presented below share a single source sample, sequenced in a study of memory CD4+ T cells and cytomegalovirus serostatus. The sort gate was single viable CD3+CD4+CD8-CD45RO+ cells for memory CD4+ T cells. Method: immunoSEQ multiplex PCR; TCRdb's copy keeps in-frame clones and lacks some. The table shows approximately 49,000 clones, with 60% to 85% occurring only once. The sequencing input was memory CD4+ T cells from blood. The receptors here all came from an adult in good health and CMV-seronegative.

The chain uses TRBV4-1 and TRBJ1-6, with 12 bases fitting TRBD1. Per germline, CDR1 MGHRA and CDR2 YSYEKL. Germline trimming cut 0 bases from V and 10 bases from J; bases unmatched to any gene: 4. This CDR3 spans 16 amino acids. As DNA, the CDR3 is TGCGCCAGCAGCCAAGAGGGGACAGGGGGCATGTCACCCCTCCACTTT. Its translation: CASSQEGTGGMSPLHF.

This clone has a single count. The chain carries TRBV7-2 and TRBJ1-4; D may be TRBD1 (5 bases). Germline loops: CDR1 SGHTA, CDR2 FQGNSA. Between the trimmed V and J ends, which lost 4 bases and 8 bases, there was a span of 14 bases. The CDR3 is made up of 14 amino acids. CDR3 DNA: TGTGCCAGCAGCTCAGGGTTTAGAATGGAAAAACTGTTTTTT. It codes for CASSSGFRMEKLFF.

This rearrangement joins TRBV6-1 to TRBJ1-5; 8 bases match TRBD1. CDR1 and CDR2 (germline): MNHNS, SASEGT. V lost 10 bases and J lost 5; bases outside the gene matches: 7. The CDR3 runs 13 residues. The CDR3 DNA follows: TGTGCCAACAGGGGGGGGCTCGATCAGCCCCAGCATTTT. Its translation: CANRGGLDQPQHF.

Of note for this clone: Other DNA sequences in this sample translate to the same CDR3. The rearrangement links TRBV5-4 to TRBJ2-5, with TRBD2 matching 13 bases. CDR1 is SGHNT, CDR2 YYREEE, per germline (reference sequence). The CDR3 spans 15 residues. The V segment lost 5 bases and the J segment 1 base; nucleotides outside the gene matches: 2. CDR3 in amino acids: CASRRLAGGQETQYF. The CDR3 DNA reads TGTGCCAGCAGGCGACTAGCGGGGGGCCAAGAGACCCAGTACTTC.